This TCR beta chain was recovered during a study of T cell repertoires in cytomegalovirus infection. As for this clonotype: Its antigen is currently unknown.

TCRdb reprocessed the reads via MiXCR and lists one record per CDR3 protein. The sample lists 750,000 to 950,000 distinct CDR3 sequences, 25% to 30% occurring once. In germline, CDR1 is SGHTA, CDR2 FQGTGA. Trimming took off 5 bases at V and 0 bases at J, with 17 bases between the two ends. The CDR3 has 16 residues. The origin of this receptor is a human donor in good health (CMV status not recorded). Some clones in this sample may be carry-over from other donors' samples. The specimen was cultured CD8+ T cells from PBMCs, collected from culture after CMV antigen stimulation. V and J are TRBV7-3 and TRBJ2-7; a possible D gene is TRBD1 (5 bases). CDR3 loop: CASSPLKGEGSYEQYF. CDR3 nucleotide sequence: TGTGCCAGCAGCCCCTTGAAAGGGGAAGGCTCCTACGAGCAGTACTTC.